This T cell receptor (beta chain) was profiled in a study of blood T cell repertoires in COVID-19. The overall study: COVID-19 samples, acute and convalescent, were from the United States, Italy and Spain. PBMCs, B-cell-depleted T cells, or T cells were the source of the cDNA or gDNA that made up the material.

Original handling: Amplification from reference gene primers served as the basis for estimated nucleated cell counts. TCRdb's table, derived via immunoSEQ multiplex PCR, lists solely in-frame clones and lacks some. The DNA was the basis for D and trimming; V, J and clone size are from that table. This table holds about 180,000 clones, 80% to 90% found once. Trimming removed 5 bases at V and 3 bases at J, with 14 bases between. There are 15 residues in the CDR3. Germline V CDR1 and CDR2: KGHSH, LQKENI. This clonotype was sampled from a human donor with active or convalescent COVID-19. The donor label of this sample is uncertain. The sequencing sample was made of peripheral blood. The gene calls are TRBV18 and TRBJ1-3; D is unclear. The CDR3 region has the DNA TGTGCCAGCTCAATGGGCCCATTTAGTGGAAACACCATATATTTT. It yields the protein CASSMGPFSGNTIYF.